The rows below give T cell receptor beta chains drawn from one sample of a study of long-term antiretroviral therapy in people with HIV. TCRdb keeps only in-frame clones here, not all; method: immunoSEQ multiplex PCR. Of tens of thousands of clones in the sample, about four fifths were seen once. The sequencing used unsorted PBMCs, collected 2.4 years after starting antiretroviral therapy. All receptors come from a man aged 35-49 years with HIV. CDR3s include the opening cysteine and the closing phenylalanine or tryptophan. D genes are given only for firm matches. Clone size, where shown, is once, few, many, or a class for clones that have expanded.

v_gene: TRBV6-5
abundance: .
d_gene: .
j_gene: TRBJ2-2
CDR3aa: CASSWTAANTGELFF
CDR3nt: TGTGCCAGCAGTTGGACCGCCGCGAACACCGGGGAGCTGTTTTTT

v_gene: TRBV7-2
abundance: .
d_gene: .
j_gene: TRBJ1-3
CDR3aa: CASSLDITGSGNTIYF
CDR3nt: TGTGCCAGCAGCTTAGACATTACAGGGTCTGGAAACACCATATATTTT

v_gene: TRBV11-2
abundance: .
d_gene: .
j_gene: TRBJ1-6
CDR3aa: CASSLSQGGRNSPLHF
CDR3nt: TGTGCCAGCAGCTTAAGTCAGGGTGGTCGGAATTCACCCCTCCACTTT

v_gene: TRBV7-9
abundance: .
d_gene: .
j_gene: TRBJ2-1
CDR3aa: CASSLALGTYNEQFF
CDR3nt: TGTGCCAGCAGCTTAGCCCTAGGGACCTACAATGAGCAGTTCTTC

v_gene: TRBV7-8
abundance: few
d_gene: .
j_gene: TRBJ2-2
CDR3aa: CASRTNQGPTGELFF
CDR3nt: TGTGCCAGCAGGACTAACCAGGGGCCCACCGGGGAGCTGTTTTTT

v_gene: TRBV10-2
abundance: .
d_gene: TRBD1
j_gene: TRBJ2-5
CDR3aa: CASSGQGLQETQYF
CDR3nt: TGCGCCAGCAGTGGACAGGGGCTCCAAGAGACCCAGTACTTC

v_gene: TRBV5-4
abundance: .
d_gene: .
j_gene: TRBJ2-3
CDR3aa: CASSLEEGYTQYF
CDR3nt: TGTGCCAGCAGCTTGGAGGAGGGCTATACGCAGTATTTT

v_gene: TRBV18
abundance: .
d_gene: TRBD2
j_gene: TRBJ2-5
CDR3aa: CASSPGGNQETQYF
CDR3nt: TGTGCCAGCTCGCCGGGGGGGAACCAAGAGACCCAGTACTTC

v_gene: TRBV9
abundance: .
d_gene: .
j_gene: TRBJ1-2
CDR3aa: CASSVNGGGYTF
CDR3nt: TGTGCCAGCAGCGTAAACGGGGGAGGCTACACCTTC

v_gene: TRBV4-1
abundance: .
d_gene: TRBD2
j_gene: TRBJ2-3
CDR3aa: CASSLLAGINTDTQYF
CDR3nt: TGCGCCAGCAGCCTACTAGCGGGGATTAACACAGATACGCAGTATTTT

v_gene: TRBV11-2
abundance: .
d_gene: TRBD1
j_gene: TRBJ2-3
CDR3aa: CASSLGRGRTISTDTQYF
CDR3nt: TGTGCCAGCAGCTTAGGAAGGGGGCGAACTATAAGCACAGATACGCAGTATTTT

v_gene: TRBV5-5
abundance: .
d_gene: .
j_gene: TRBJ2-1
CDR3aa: CASSLPTSNEQFF
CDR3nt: TGTGCCAGCAGCTTGCCTACTAGTAATGAGCAGTTCTTC

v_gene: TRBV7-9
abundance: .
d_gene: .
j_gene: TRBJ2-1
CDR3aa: CASSSPTGYNEQFF
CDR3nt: TGTGCCAGCAGCTCTCCCACAGGCTACAATGAGCAGTTCTTC

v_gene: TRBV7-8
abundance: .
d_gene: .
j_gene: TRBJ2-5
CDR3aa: CASSTGPRETQYF
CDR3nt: TGTGCCAGCAGCACAGGACCCCGGGAGACCCAGTACTTC

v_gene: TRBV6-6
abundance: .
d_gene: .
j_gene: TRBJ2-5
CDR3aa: CASSRNAGGRTQYF
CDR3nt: TGTGCCAGCAGTCGAAACGCAGGGGGGCGAACCCAGTACTTC

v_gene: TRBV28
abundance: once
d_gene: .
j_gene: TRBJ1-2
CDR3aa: CASGWVNYGYTF
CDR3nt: TGTGCCAGCGGGTGGGTTAACTATGGCTACACCTTC

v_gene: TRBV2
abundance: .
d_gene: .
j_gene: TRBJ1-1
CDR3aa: CASSQGGNTEAFF
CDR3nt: TGTGCCAGCAGTCAAGGCGGGAACACTGAAGCTTTCTTT

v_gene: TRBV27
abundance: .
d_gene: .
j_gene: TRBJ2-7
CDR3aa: CASSVRRTPLEQYF
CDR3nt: TGTGCCAGCAGCGTACGGAGGACCCCCCTCGAGCAGTACTTC

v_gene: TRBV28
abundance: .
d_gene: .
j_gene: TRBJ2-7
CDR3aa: CASHKPGVGRYEQYF
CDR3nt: TGTGCCAGCCACAAACCCGGGGTGGGCCGGTACGAGCAGTACTTC

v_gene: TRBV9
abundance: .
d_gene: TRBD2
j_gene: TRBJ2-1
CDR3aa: CASSVEGRSGSYNEQFF
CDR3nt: TGTGCCAGCAGCGTAGAGGGTAGGAGCGGGAGTTACAATGAGCAGTTCTTC

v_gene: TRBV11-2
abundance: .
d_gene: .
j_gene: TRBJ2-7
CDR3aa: CASSLELHEQYF
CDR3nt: TGTGCCAGCAGCTTAGAACTACACGAGCAGTACTTC

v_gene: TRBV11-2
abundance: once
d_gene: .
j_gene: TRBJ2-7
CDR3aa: CASSSSYEQYF
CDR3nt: TGTGCCAGCAGCTCGAGTTACGAGCAGTACTTC

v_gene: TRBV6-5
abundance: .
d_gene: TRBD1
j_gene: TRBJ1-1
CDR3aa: CASSWTGPMNTEAFF
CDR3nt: TGTGCCAGCAGCTGGACAGGACCCATGAACACTGAAGCTTTCTTT

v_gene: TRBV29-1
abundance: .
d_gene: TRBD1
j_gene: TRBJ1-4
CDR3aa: CSVAGQEKLFF
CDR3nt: TGCAGCGTGGCGGGACAGGAAAAACTGTTTTTT

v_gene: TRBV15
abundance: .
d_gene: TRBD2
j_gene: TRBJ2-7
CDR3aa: CATSRVSGGGFYEQYF
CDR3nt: TGTGCCACCAGCAGGGTTAGCGGGGGCGGGTTCTACGAGCAGTACTTC

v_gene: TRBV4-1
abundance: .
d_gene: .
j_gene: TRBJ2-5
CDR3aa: CASSQGRNQETQYF
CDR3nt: TGCGCCAGCAGCCAGGGACGGAACCAAGAGACCCAGTACTTC

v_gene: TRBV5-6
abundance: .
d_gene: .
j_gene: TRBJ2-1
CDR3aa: CASSPPGATYNEQFF
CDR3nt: TGTGCCAGCAGCCCCCCAGGGGCTACCTACAATGAGCAGTTCTTC

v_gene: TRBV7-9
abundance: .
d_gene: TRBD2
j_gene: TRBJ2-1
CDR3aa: CASSSSGEARDEQFF
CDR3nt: TGTGCCAGCAGCTCTAGCGGGGAGGCTAGAGATGAGCAGTTCTTC